The sequence of this T cell receptor (beta chain) was determined in a study of blood T cell dynamics during melanoma immunotherapy. Germline V lookup: CDR1 MDHEN, CDR2 SYDVKM. Trimming took off 8 bases at V and 4 bases at J, with 17 bases between the two ends. The CDR3 is 14 residues long. Assay: immunoSEQ multiplex PCR; the TCRdb copy retains only in-frame clones and omits some. The sample has roughly 20,000 clones, nearly 90% seen once. Time point denoted: week 3, after first cycle of checkpoint inhibitor. Sampling occurred pretreatment (T0) and at week 3 (W3), after cycle one of checkpoint blockade.

This clonotype originated in a human donor with melanoma. This chain links TRBV28 with TRBJ1-2, with D possibly TRBD1 on 6 matching bases. The material sequenced was blood, taken from a patient treated with checkpoint blockade. The CDR3: CASVWAGDLYGYTF. The CDR3 region has the DNA TGTGCCAGCGTTTGGGCAGGGGACCTCTATGGCTACACCTTC.